This entry is about one T cell receptor (beta chain). No antigen is known for it. The CDR3 extends over 15 amino acids. Trimming took off 5 bases at V and 6 bases at J, with 18 bases between the two ends. CDR1 is LNHNV and CDR2 is YYDKDF in the germline V gene (reference sequence). The data were obtained in a study of T cell repertoires in cytomegalovirus infection. As for the study in general: Indications of both CMV infection and matching HLA type were provided by public TCR beta signatures.

TCRdb called the reads again in MiXCR, with one record for every CDR3 protein. The sample has around 530,000 distinct CDR3 sequences, around 27% seen once. Regarding the study as a whole: HLA-C-restricted TCR beta clonotypes specific for CMV led the ex vivo response. Public TCR beta family frequency separated CMV-and-HLA carriers, including in an independent cohort.

Sequencing input: PBMCs. This TCR was sampled from a human donor in good health (CMV status not recorded). Some clones in this sample may be carry-over from other donors' samples. J is TRBJ2-3 and V is TRBV15; D is perhaps TRBD1 (6 bases). For the CDR3, the DNA is TGTGCCACCAGCTTACAGGGTATTTTTAGGGATACGCAGTATTTT. Its translation: CATSLQGIFRDTQYF.